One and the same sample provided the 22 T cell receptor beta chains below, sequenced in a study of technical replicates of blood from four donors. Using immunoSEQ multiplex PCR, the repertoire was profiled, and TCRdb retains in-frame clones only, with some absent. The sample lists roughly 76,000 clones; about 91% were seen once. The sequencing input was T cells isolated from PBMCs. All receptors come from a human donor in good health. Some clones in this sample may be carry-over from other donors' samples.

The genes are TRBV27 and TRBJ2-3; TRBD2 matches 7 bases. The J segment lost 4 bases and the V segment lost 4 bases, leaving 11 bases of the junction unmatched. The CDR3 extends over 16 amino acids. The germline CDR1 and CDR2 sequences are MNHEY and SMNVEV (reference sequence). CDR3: CASSSGWRELSDTQYF. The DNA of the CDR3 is TGTGCCAGCAGTTCGGGTTGGCGGGAGTTGTCAGATACGCAGTATTTT.

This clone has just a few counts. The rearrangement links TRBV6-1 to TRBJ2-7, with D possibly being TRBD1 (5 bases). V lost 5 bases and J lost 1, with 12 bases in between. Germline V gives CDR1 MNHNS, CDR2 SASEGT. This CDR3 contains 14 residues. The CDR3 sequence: CASSNWAGSYEQYF. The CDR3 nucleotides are TGTGCCAGCAGTAATTGGGCAGGGTCCTACGAGCAGTACTTC.

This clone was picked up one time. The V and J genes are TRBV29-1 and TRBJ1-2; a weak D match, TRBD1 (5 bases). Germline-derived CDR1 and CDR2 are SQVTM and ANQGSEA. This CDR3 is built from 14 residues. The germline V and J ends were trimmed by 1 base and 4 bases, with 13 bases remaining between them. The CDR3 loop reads CSVEGLTGVYGYTF. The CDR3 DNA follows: TGCAGCGTTGAAGGCTTAACGGGGGTCTATGGCTACACCTTC.

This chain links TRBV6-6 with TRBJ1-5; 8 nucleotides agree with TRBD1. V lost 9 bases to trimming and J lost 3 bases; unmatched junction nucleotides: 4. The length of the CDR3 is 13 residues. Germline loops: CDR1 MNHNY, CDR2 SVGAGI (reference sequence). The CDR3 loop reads CASRQGINQPQHF. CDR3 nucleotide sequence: TGTGCCAGTCGACAGGGGATCAATCAGCCCCAGCATTTT.

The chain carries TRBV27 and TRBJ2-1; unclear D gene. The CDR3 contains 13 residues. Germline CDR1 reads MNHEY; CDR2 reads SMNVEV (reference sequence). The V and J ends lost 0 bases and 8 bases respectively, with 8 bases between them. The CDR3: CASSLSRVHEQFF. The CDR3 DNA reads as TGTGCCAGCAGTTTATCTAGAGTCCATGAGCAGTTCTTC.

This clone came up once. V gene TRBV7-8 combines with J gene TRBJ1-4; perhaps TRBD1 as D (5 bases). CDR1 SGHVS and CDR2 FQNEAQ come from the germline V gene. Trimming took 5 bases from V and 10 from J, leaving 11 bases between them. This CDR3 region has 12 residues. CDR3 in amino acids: CASSPMGGKLFF. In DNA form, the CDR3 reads TGTGCCAGCAGCCCCATGGGGGGAAAACTGTTTTTT.

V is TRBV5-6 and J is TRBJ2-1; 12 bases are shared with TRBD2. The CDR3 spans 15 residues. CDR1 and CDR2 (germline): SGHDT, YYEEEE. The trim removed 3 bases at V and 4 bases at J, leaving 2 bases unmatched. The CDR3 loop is CASSSGLAGYNEQFF. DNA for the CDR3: TGTGCCAGCAGCTCGGGACTAGCGGGTTACAATGAGCAGTTCTTC.

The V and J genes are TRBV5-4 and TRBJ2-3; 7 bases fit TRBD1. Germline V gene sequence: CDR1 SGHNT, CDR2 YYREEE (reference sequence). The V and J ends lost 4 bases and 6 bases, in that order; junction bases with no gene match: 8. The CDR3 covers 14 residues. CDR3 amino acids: CASSLTGVGDTQYF. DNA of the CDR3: TGTGCCAGCAGCCTAACAGGGGTGGGGGATACGCAGTATTTT.

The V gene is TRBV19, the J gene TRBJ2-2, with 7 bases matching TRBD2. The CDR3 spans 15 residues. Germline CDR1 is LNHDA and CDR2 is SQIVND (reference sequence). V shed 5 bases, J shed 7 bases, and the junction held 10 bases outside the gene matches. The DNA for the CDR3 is TGTGCCAGTAGTCCGGGGGAGGGCCTCAACGGGGAGCTGTTTTTT. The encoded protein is CASSPGEGLNGELFF. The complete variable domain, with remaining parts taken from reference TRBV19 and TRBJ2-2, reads DGGITQSPKYLFRKEGQNVTLSCEQNLNHDAMYWYRQDPGQGLRLIYYSQIVNDFQKGDIAEGYSVSREKKESFPLTVTSAQKNPTAFYLCASSPGEGLNGELFFGEGSRLTVL.

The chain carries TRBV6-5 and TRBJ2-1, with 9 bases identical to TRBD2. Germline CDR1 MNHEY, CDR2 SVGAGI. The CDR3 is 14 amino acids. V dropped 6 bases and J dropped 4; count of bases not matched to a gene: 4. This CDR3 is CASRAGGEYNEQFF. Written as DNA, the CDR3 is TGTGCCAGCAGGGCGGGGGGGGAATACAATGAGCAGTTCTTC.

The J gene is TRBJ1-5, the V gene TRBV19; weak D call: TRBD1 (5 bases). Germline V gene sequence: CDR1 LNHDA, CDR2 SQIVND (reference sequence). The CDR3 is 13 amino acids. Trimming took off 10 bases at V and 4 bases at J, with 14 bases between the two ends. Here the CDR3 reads CATRRGVNQPQHF. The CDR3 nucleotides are TGTGCCACCAGGCGGGGGGTTAATCAGCCCCAGCATTTT.

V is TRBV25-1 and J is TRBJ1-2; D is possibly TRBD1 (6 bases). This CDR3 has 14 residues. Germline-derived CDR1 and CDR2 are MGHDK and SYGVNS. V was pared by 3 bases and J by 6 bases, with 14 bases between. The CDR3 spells CASSEGTGNHGYTF. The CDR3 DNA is TGTGCCAGCAGTGAGGGAACAGGGAACCATGGCTACACCTTC.

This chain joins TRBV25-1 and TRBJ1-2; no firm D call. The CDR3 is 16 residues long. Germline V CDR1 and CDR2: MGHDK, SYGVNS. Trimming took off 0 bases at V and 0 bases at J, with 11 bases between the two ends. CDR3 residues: CASSEYRGESNYGYTF. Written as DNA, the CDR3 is TGTGCCAGCAGTGAATATAGAGGAGAATCTAACTATGGCTACACCTTC.

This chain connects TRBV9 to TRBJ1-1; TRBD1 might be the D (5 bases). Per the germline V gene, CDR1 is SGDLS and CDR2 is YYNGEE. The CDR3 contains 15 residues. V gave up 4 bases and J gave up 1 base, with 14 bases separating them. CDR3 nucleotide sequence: TGTGCCAGCAGCCCCCGGGGGACGGAGAACACTGAAGCTTTCTTT. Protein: CASSPRGTENTEAFF.

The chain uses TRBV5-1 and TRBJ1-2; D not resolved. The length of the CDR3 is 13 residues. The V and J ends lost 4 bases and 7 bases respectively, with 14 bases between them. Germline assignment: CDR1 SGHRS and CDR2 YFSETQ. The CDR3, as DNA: TGCGCCAGCAGCCCCGCGGGGTCCGGTGGCTACACCTTC. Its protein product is CASSPAGSGGYTF.

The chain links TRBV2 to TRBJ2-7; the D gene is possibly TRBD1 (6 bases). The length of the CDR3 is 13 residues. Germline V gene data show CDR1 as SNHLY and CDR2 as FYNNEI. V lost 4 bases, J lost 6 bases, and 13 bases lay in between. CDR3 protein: CASSVNTGPEQYF. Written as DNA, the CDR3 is TGTGCCAGCAGTGTAAACACAGGGCCCGAGCAGTACTTC.

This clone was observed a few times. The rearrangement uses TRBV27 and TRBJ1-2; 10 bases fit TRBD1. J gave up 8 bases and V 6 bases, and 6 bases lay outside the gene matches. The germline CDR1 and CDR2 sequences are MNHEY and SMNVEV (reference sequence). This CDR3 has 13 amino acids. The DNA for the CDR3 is TGTGCCAGCAGATGGGACAGGGGAGAAGGCTACACCTTC. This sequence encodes CASRWDRGEGYTF.

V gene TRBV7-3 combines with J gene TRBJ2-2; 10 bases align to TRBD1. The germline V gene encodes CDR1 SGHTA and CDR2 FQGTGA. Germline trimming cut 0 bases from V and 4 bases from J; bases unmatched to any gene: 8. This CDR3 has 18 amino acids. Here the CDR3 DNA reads TGTGCCAGCAGCTTAACGGGGATGGGACAGGGGTTCACCGGGGAGCTGTTTTTT. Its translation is CASSLTGMGQGFTGELFF.

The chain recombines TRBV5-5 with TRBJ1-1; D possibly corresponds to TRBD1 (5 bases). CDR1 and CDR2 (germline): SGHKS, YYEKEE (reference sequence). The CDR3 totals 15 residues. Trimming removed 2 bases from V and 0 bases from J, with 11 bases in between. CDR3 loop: CASSFEGHLNTEAFF. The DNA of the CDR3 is TGTGCCAGCAGCTTTGAAGGACACCTGAACACTGAAGCTTTCTTT.

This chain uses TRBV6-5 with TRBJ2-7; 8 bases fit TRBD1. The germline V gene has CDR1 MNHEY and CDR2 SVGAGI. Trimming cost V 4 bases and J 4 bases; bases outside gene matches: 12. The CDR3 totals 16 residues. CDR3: CASSLTGVEVVYEQYF. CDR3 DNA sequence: TGTGCCAGCAGTTTGACAGGGGTGGAGGTGGTATACGAGCAGTACTTC.

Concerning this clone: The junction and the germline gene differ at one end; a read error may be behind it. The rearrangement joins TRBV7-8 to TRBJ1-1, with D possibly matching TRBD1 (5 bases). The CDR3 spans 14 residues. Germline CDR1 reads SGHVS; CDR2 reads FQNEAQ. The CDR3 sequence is CASSLATGGARAFF. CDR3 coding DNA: TGTGCCAGCAGCCTAGCTACAGGCGGAGCGCGAGCTTTCTTT.

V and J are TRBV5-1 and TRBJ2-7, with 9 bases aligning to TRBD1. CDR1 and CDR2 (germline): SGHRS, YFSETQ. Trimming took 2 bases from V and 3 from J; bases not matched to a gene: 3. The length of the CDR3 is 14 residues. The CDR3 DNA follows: TGCGCCAGCAGCTTCGGGACAGGGCTCTACGAGCAGTACTTC. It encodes CASSFGTGLYEQYF.